A single sample gave rise to the 10 T cell receptor beta chains below, sequenced in a study of shared clonotypes between healthy human individuals. Profiled with immunoSEQ multiplex PCR; TCRdb holds only in-frame clones, not every one. The sample yields 2 million to 2.5 million clones, around 95% seen once. Sequenced: naive CD4+ T cells sorted from blood. The subset is: CD45RA+ positively selected. These receptors all stem from a young man in good health.

The V gene is TRBV5-7, the J gene TRBJ2-7; 8 bases match TRBD1. TRBV5-7 is an open reading frame, and its role is uncertain. The CDR3 is made up of 15 amino acids. Trimming took 4 bases from V and 2 from J; bases not matched to a gene: 8. The CDR3: CASSPRTRGPYEQYF. CDR3 DNA: TGTGCCAGCAGCCCAAGAACCAGGGGGCCCTACGAGCAGTACTTC.

Only one count was recorded for this clone. One end of the junction fails to match germline, which may point to a read error. The chain is built from TRBV7-7 and TRBJ2-1; 10 bases line up with TRBD2. Germline V gene sequence: CDR1 SSHAT, CDR2 FNYEAQ (reference sequence). CDR3 length equals 13 residues. The CDR3 DNA follows: TGTGCTAGCAGCAGGCAGGGACTAGCGGAGCAGTTCTTC. It yields the protein CASSRQGLAEQFF. Complete variable domain (other parts from reference TRBV7-7 and TRBJ2-1): GAGVSQSPRYKVTKRGQDVTLRCDPISSHATLYWYQQALGQGPEFLTYFNYEAQPDKSGLPSDRFSAERPEGSISTLTIQRTEQRDSAMYRCASSRQGLAEQFFGPGTRLTVL.

The chain uses TRBV28 and TRBJ1-5; the D gene is possibly TRBD1 (6 bases). Germline CDR1 and CDR2: MDHEN and SYDVKM. Trimming pared 7 bases from V and 2 bases from J, leaving 12 bases between. The CDR3 loop spans 14 amino acids. The CDR3 nucleotides are TGTGCCAGCATCCTGGAGGGGGGCAATCAGCCCCAGCATTTT. Protein product: CASILEGGNQPQHF.

A remark on this clone: Other DNA sequences in the same sample also yield this CDR3. The chain employs TRBV6-5 and TRBJ1-1, with D maybe TRBD1 (6 bases). Trimming pared 1 base from V and 5 bases from J, leaving 8 bases between. Per germline, CDR1 MNHEY and CDR2 SVGAGI. The CDR3 runs to 13 residues. The CDR3 sequence is CASSYLGGTEAFF. The CDR3 DNA sequence: TGTGCCAGCAGTTACTTAGGGGGGACTGAAGCTTTCTTT.

This clone was picked up one time. The chain employs TRBV30 and TRBJ2-5, with TRBD1 matching over 7 bases. Trimming removed 4 bases from V and 4 bases from J; junction bases left unmatched: 3. The germline V gene encodes CDR1 GTSNPN and CDR2 SVGIG (reference sequence). This CDR3 comprises 12 residues. CDR3 region: CAWTAGGETQYF. The CDR3 DNA is TGTGCCTGGACCGCAGGGGGAGAGACCCAGTACTTC.

This rearrangement joins TRBV5-8 to TRBJ2-7; a possible D gene is TRBD1 (6 bases). CDR3 size: 14 residues. In germline, CDR1 is SGHTS, CDR2 YDEGEE. Trimming took 4 bases from V and 6 from J, leaving 17 bases between them. The DNA for the CDR3 is TGTGCCAGCAGCACAAGCTACAGGGCTGGCGAGCAGTACTTC. The encoded protein is CASSTSYRAGEQYF.

The chain uses TRBV20-1 and TRBJ2-4; a weak D match, TRBD2 (5 bases). Germline V gives CDR1 DFQATT, CDR2 SNEGSKA (reference sequence). V lost 3 bases, J lost 5 bases, and 5 bases lay in between. CDR3 size: 11 residues. The CDR3 bases are TGCAGTGCTAGCGGGGAAAACATTCAGTACTTC. Protein product: CSASGENIQYF.

The V call is TRBV25-1, the J call TRBJ2-1, with D maybe TRBD2 (6 bases). This CDR3 comprises 15 residues. V lost 2 bases and J lost 13, with 21 bases in between. From germline, CDR1 is MGHDK and CDR2 SYGVNS. In nucleotides, the CDR3 is TGTGCCAGCAGTGAAAATATGGCGGGACTGGAGGGACAGTTCTTC. Its protein is CASSENMAGLEGQFF.

J is TRBJ1-6 and V is TRBV6-1, with a possible D match to TRBD1 (5 bases). This CDR3 is 15 amino acids long. Germline V gene data show CDR1 as MNHNS and CDR2 as SASEGT. V lost 6 bases and J lost 3, with 12 bases in between. The CDR3 is CASSLGTGYNSPLHF. CDR3 sequence (DNA): TGTGCCAGCAGCCTAGGGACCGGCTATAATTCACCCCTCCACTTT.

The chain has TRBV11-2 and TRBJ2-5; 9 positions agree with TRBD1. Germline lookup yields CDR1 SGHAT and CDR2 FQNNGV. This CDR3 is 16 amino acids long. With V trimmed by 6 bases and J by 5 bases, 13 bases remained unmatched. The CDR3 DNA follows: TGTGCCAGCAGGGCCCCACAGGGGGCTAACGGGGAGACCCAGTACTTC. It yields the protein CASRAPQGANGETQYF.